What follows are 26 T cell receptor beta chains derived from one specimen sequenced in a study of radiation and T cells in renal cell carcinoma. Time point described: blood 4 weeks post-SBRT, at nephrectomy. Stated treatment: 15 Gy SBRT to primary tumor, nephrectomy 4 weeks later. Measured with immunoSEQ multiplex PCR; TCRdb has only the in-frame clones, and not every one. This sample has 120,000 to 150,000 clones, with about 86% found just once. The material sequenced was blood, taken from a patient whose treatment included radiotherapy and nephrectomy. The receptors originated from a woman between 45 and 60 years old with renal cell carcinoma.

The V gene is TRBV2, the J gene TRBJ2-3; D is tentatively TRBD1 or TRBD2 (5 bases each). V dropped 7 bases and J dropped 2 bases, with 13 bases sitting between them. Germline assignment: CDR1 SNHLY and CDR2 FYNNEI. The CDR3 consists of 14 residues. CDR3 sequence reads: CASKGSTNTDTQYF. The CDR3 DNA reads as TGTGCCAGCAAGGGGAGCACCAACACAGATACGCAGTATTTT. Together with reference TRBV2 and TRBJ2-3, the CDR3 gives the full variable domain: EPEVTQTPSHQVTQMGQEVILRCVPISNHLYFYWYRQILGQKVEFLVSFYNNEISEKSEIFDDQFSVERPDGSNFTLKIRSTKLEDSAMYFCASKGSTNTDTQYFGPGTRLTVL.

V and J are TRBV7-6 and TRBJ1-1, with 7 bases identical to TRBD1. The germline V gene has CDR1 SGHVS and CDR2 FNYEAQ. The CDR3 is made up of 15 amino acids. Trimming at V came to 5 bases and at J to 1 base, leaving 7 bases not matched to a gene. The CDR3 nucleotides are TGTGCCAGCAGCCGGACAGGAGGGGGGAACACTGAAGCTTTCTTT. The encoded protein is CASSRTGGGNTEAFF.

J is TRBJ1-3 and V is TRBV7-9; D call uncertain. CDR3 length: 16 amino acids. The germline gives CDR1 SEHNR, CDR2 FQNEAQ (reference sequence). V was clipped by 1 base and J by 4 bases, with 14 bases between them. CDR3 in amino acids: CASSLVGSSRGNTIYF. The CDR3 nucleotides are TGTGCCAGCAGCTTAGTTGGTTCTTCACGAGGAAACACCATATATTTT.

The V gene is TRBV6-1, the J gene TRBJ1-5; D might be TRBD1 (5 bases). Germline V lookup: CDR1 MNHNS, CDR2 SASEGT. This CDR3 is built from 15 residues. V dropped 9 bases and J dropped 4 bases, with 19 bases sitting between them. The CDR3: CASNDPGASNQPQHF. CDR3 bases: TGTGCCAGTAATGACCCTGGGGCCTCGAATCAGCCCCAGCATTTT.

The rearrangement links TRBV5-8 to TRBJ1-3, with 8 nucleotides matching TRBD1. Germline CDR1 and CDR2: SGHTS and YDEGEE. Trimming cost V 0 bases and J 3 bases; bases outside gene matches: 5. CDR3 length: 16 amino acids. The CDR3 nucleotides read TGTGCCAGCAGCTTGGGGACAGGGAGAGGTGGAAACACCATATATTTT. This gives the protein CASSLGTGRGGNTIYF.

The rearrangement uses TRBV5-1 and TRBJ1-2; D remains unclear. Deletions cut 0 bases from V and 6 bases from J, with 3 bases between. The CDR3 runs 11 residues. CDR1 SGHRS and CDR2 YFSETQ come from the germline V gene. CDR3 nucleotide sequence: TGCGCCAGCAGCTTGGCTAATGGCTACACCTTC. This translates into CASSLANGYTF.

The chain links TRBV10-3 to TRBJ2-3, with 7 bases identical to TRBD2. Germline-derived CDR1 and CDR2 are ENHRY and SYGVKD. V shed 10 bases, J shed 5 bases, and the junction held 9 bases outside the gene matches. This CDR3 comprises 13 residues. The CDR3 reads CATIAGAQDTQYF. In nucleotides, the CDR3 is TGTGCCACCATAGCGGGTGCCCAAGATACGCAGTATTTT.

The chain uses TRBV27 and TRBJ2-7; no clear D. The V end was cut by 3 bases, the J end by 2 bases, with 11 bases between. The CDR3 loop spans 14 amino acids. CDR1 MNHEY and CDR2 SMNVEV come from the germline V gene (reference sequence). The CDR3 region has the DNA TGTGCCAGCAGTTTCCGACGGAGCCCCTACGAGCAGTACTTC. It specifies CASSFRRSPYEQYF.

J is TRBJ1-6 and V is TRBV7-2, with D possibly TRBD1 on 6 matching bases. From germline, CDR1 is SGHTA and CDR2 FQGNSA. This CDR3 spans 15 amino acids. The V and J ends lost 1 base and 5 bases respectively, with 9 bases between them. CDR3 nucleotides: TGTGCCAGCAGCTTAGGACAGGTGGATAATTCACCCCTCCACTTT. Translation gives CASSLGQVDNSPLHF.

The V and J genes are TRBV5-1 and TRBJ2-3; the match to TRBD2 covers 7 bases. J was trimmed by 3 bases and V by 4 bases; bases with no gene match: 8. This CDR3 has 15 amino acids. Germline CDR1 and CDR2: SGHRS and YFSETQ. The CDR3 DNA reads as TGCGCCAGCAGCCCCTTTGGCGGGAGTACAGATACGCAGTATTTT. This translates into CASSPFGGSTDTQYF.

The genes are TRBV9 and TRBJ2-7, with 12 bases that match TRBD2. The V and J ends lost 1 base and 6 bases, in that order; junction bases with no gene match: 8. There are 16 residues in the CDR3. Per the germline V gene, CDR1 is SGDLS and CDR2 is YYNGEE. The CDR3 loop reads CASSVQASGRGGEQYF. DNA for the CDR3: TGTGCCAGCAGCGTACAGGCTAGCGGGAGGGGCGGCGAGCAGTACTTC. Complete variable domain (other parts from reference TRBV9 and TRBJ2-7): DSGVTQTPKHLITATGQRVTLRCSPRSGDLSVYWYQQSLDQGLQFLIQYYNGEERAKGNILERFSAQQFPDLHSELNLSSLELGDSALYFCASSVQASGRGGEQYFGPGTRLTVT.

The V and J genes are TRBV6-5 and TRBJ2-1, with D perhaps assigned TRBD1 or TRBD2 (5 bases each). There are 15 residues in the CDR3. In germline, CDR1 is MNHEY, CDR2 SVGAGI. Trimming left V 6 bases short and J 0 bases short, with 12 bases between. CDR3 protein: CASRPPGPSYNEQFF. In nucleotides, the CDR3 is TGTGCCAGCAGACCGCCGGGGCCCTCCTACAATGAGCAGTTCTTC.

This chain joins TRBV9 and TRBJ2-2; D unclear. This CDR3 is built from 14 residues. In germline, CDR1 is SGDLS, CDR2 YYNGEE. V was shortened by 1 base and J by 6 bases, with 10 bases between the two germline ends. The CDR3: CASSVRSRAGELFF. The DNA of the CDR3 is TGTGCCAGCAGCGTAAGATCTCGGGCCGGGGAGCTGTTTTTT.

This clone was seen only once. The chain uses TRBV11-2 and TRBJ2-3; D is possibly TRBD2 (5 bases). The germline V and J ends were trimmed by 8 bases and 2 bases, with 8 bases remaining between them. This CDR3 is 12 amino acids long. CDR1 is SGHAT, CDR2 FQNNGV, per germline. The DNA of the CDR3 is TGTGCCAGCTCGAGGGCCACAGATACGCAGTATTTT. It specifies CASSRATDTQYF.

This clone was picked up one time. The chain couples TRBV7-2 to TRBJ2-5; tentative D call: TRBD2 (5 bases). The length of the CDR3 is 14 residues. Germline assignment: CDR1 SGHTA and CDR2 FQGNSA. Between the trimmed V and J ends, which lost 0 bases and 2 bases, there was a span of 7 bases. DNA for the CDR3: TGTGCCAGCAGCTTAGCTTCGGGACAAGAGACCCAGTACTTC. It encodes CASSLASGQETQYF.

The V and J genes are TRBV4-1 and TRBJ2-1, with D perhaps matching TRBD2 (5 bases). The V and J ends lost 0 bases and 7 bases respectively, with 19 bases between them. The CDR3 covers 17 residues. The germline V gene encodes CDR1 MGHRA and CDR2 YSYEKL. The CDR3 reads CASSQEQAVSEWNEQFF. CDR3 DNA: TGCGCCAGCAGCCAAGAACAAGCGGTTTCAGAGTGGAATGAGCAGTTCTTC.

The rearrangement links TRBV5-3 to TRBJ2-7; D is possibly TRBD1 (6 bases). TRBV5-3 is an open reading frame whose function is uncertain. V was shortened by 6 bases and J by 4 bases, with 17 bases between the two germline ends. The CDR3 is made up of 14 amino acids. The CDR3 nucleotides read TGTGCCAGAATCCCTACGGGACAAAAATACGAGCAGTACTTC. Protein sequence: CARIPTGQKYEQYF.

The rearrangement links TRBV5-1 to TRBJ1-1, with 7 bases identical to TRBD1. The CDR3 is 16 residues long. J lost 2 bases, V lost 4 bases, and 11 bases had no gene match. The germline gives CDR1 SGHRS, CDR2 YFSETQ. The CDR3 sequence is CASSGKGALPNTEAFF. Here the CDR3 DNA reads TGCGCCAGCAGCGGGAAGGGGGCCTTACCAAACACTGAAGCTTTCTTT.

The genes are TRBV27 and TRBJ1-6; D is unresolved. V lost 6 bases, J lost 0 bases, and 6 bases lay in between. Germline V lookup: CDR1 MNHEY, CDR2 SMNVEV (reference sequence). The CDR3 loop spans 14 amino acids. Here the CDR3 reads CASRESSYNSPLHF. The CDR3, as DNA: TGTGCCAGCAGGGAGAGCTCCTATAATTCACCCCTCCACTTT.

The chain joins TRBV5-1 to TRBJ1-2, with D possibly TRBD1 on 6 matching bases. Trimming pared 5 bases from V and 8 bases from J, leaving 13 bases between. CDR1 and CDR2 from the germline V gene are SGHRS and YFSETQ. The CDR3 consists of 12 residues. The CDR3 region is CASSRTGQGYTF. The CDR3 coding sequence is TGCGCCAGCAGTCGAACAGGGCAAGGCTACACCTTC. Full variable domain (missing parts from reference TRBV5-1 and TRBJ1-2): KAGVTQTPRYLIKTRGQQVTLSCSPISGHRSVSWYQQTPGQGLQFLFEYFSETQRNKGNFPGRFSGRQFSNSRSEMNVSTLELGDSALYLCASSRTGQGYTFGSGTRLTVV.

This clone was observed once. The chain uses TRBV5-1 and TRBJ2-1, with 8 nucleotides matching TRBD2. With 4 bases clipped from V and 7 bases from J, the junction kept 7 bases outside the gene matches. Germline CDR1 SGHRS, CDR2 YFSETQ. This CDR3 comprises 14 residues. Here the CDR3 DNA reads TGCGCCAGCAGCCTGGGGACTAGTGTAAATGAGCAGTTCTTC. As protein: CASSLGTSVNEQFF.

CDR3 sequence reads: CASSRSTGTLETQYF. In DNA, the CDR3 is TGTGCCAGCAGCCGCAGCACAGGGACTCTTGAGACCCAGTACTTC. The chain has TRBV7-2 and TRBJ2-5, with D perhaps being TRBD1 or TRBD2 (6 bases each). Between the trimmed V and J ends, which lost 5 bases and 5 bases, there was a span of 18 bases. Germline loops: CDR1 SGHTA, CDR2 FQGNSA. This CDR3 has 15 residues.

This clone has a handful of counts. The rearrangement uses TRBV19 and TRBJ1-1, with TRBD1 matching 7 bases. V gave up 10 bases and J gave up 0 bases; unmatched junction bases: 5. Germline V CDR1 and CDR2: LNHDA, SQIVND (reference sequence). This CDR3 contains 13 residues. Here the CDR3 reads CATYRGMNTEAFF. The CDR3 nucleotides are TGTGCCACATACAGGGGAATGAACACTGAAGCTTTCTTT. Supplemented by reference TRBV19 and TRBJ1-1, the full variable domain reads DGGITQSPKYLFRKEGQNVTLSCEQNLNHDAMYWYRQDPGQGLRLIYYSQIVNDFQKGDIAEGYSVSREKKESFPLTVTSAQKNPTAFYLCATYRGMNTEAFFGQGTRLTVV.

Only one count was recorded for this clone. The chain links TRBV6-5 to TRBJ1-3; D unresolved. Germline V gene data show CDR1 as MNHEY and CDR2 as SVGAGI. The ends were cut back, 6 bases at V and 0 bases at J, with 12 bases in the middle. This CDR3 has 15 amino acids. CDR3 DNA sequence: TGTGCCAGCAGCCGATCCGGGTTCTCTGGAAACACCATATATTTT. Translating it yields CASSRSGFSGNTIYF.

V is TRBV5-1 and J is TRBJ2-5, with a weak D call TRBD2 (6 bases). The V gene lost 5 bases and the J gene lost 7 bases, with 15 bases spanning the gap. The CDR3 loop spans 13 amino acids. In germline, CDR1 is SGHRS, CDR2 YFSETQ. The CDR3 is CASSRGTDMTQYF. CDR3 nucleotides: TGCGCCAGCAGTCGCGGGACTGACATGACCCAGTACTTC. The full variable domain, in which reference TRBV5-1 and TRBJ2-5 provide the parts outside the CDR3, is KAGVTQTPRYLIKTRGQQVTLSCSPISGHRSVSWYQQTPGQGLQFLFEYFSETQRNKGNFPGRFSGRQFSNSRSEMNVSTLELGDSALYLCASSRGTDMTQYFGPGTRLLVL.

This chain joins TRBV29-1 and TRBJ2-7, with a weak D call TRBD2 (6 bases). The CDR3 loop spans 14 amino acids. The germline V and J ends were trimmed by 4 bases and 2 bases, with 15 bases remaining between them. Germline-derived CDR1 and CDR2 are SQVTM and ANQGSEA. The CDR3 reads CSVAGDFSAYEQYF. In DNA, the CDR3 is TGCAGCGTTGCCGGGGACTTTTCGGCCTACGAGCAGTACTTC.